This T cell receptor (beta chain) was recorded in a study of cytomegalovirus exposure and HLA in healthy donors. Study-level background: The same platform was used for the 100 to 150 validation repertoires and the 650 to 800 first-cohort repertoires, a later analysis reported.

The ends lost 3 bases at V and 6 bases at J; junction bases unmatched: 3. This CDR3 has 13 amino acids. Germline CDR1 is SGHKS and CDR2 is YYEKEE (reference sequence). Method: immunoSEQ multiplex PCR; TCRdb's copy keeps in-frame clones and lacks some. The data contain tens of thousands of clones, approximately 91% of them seen just once; the ten biggest clones take up approximately 2.2%. The donors were members of the validation cohort comprising over a hundred subjects, separate from the approximately 700-subject first cohort. The chain links TRBV5-5 to TRBJ1-2; 9 nucleotides agree with TRBD1. The sequenced sample consisted of PBMCs. This clonotype was obtained from a man in his thirties or forties in good health and CMV-seronegative. The CDR3 coding sequence is TGTGCCAGCAGCTGGACAGGGGATCATGGCTACACCTTC. The encoded protein is CASSWTGDHGYTF.